What follows are 8 T cell receptor beta chains derived from one specimen sequenced in a study of blood T cell dynamics during melanoma immunotherapy. Time point defined: week 3, after first cycle of checkpoint inhibitor. Only in-frame clones appear in the TCRdb table, and some are missing; sequencing was by immunoSEQ multiplex PCR. Among approximately 11,000 clones listed, roughly nine tenths were seen once. This material consisted of blood, taken from a patient treated with checkpoint blockade. These receptors came from a human donor with melanoma.

The V gene is TRBV5-4, the J gene TRBJ1-1; 8 bases map to TRBD1. Germline CDR1 and CDR2: SGHNT and YYREEE (reference sequence). Trimming removed 5 bases from V and 0 bases from J; junction bases left unmatched: 12. CDR3 size: 17 residues. CDR3 protein: CASSPGGGLFLNTEAFF. The DNA for the CDR3 is TGTGCCAGCAGTCCAGGGGGCGGATTATTTTTGAACACTGAAGCTTTCTTT.

The chain combines TRBV30 with TRBJ1-4; 7 bases match TRBD1. Per the germline V gene, CDR1 is GTSNPN and CDR2 is SVGIG (reference sequence). V dropped 7 bases and J dropped 9; count of bases not matched to a gene: 11. This CDR3 has 13 amino acids. The DNA for the CDR3 is TGTGCCTCCGCGGGGGGGACAGACCAAAAACTGTTTTTT. The encoded protein is CASAGGTDQKLFF.

This clone was observed a single time. The chain's CDR3 is CASTPGAGGYEQYF. The CDR3 DNA is TGTGCCAGCACTCCCGGGGCAGGCGGATACGAGCAGTACTTC. The chain links TRBV28 to TRBJ2-7; D might be TRBD1 or TRBD2, each matching 5 bases. V lost 7 bases and J 4 bases, leaving 17 bases between the germline ends. Germline V gene sequence: CDR1 MDHEN, CDR2 SYDVKM. This CDR3 is 14 amino acids long.

This chain links TRBV7-2 with TRBJ2-1, with TRBD2 matching over 7 bases. Germline CDR1 reads SGHTA; CDR2 reads FQGNSA. This CDR3 is built from 14 residues. Trimming at V came to 1 base and at J to 5 bases, leaving 2 bases not matched to a gene. This CDR3 is CASSLGLADNEQFF. As DNA, the CDR3 is TGTGCCAGCAGCTTAGGCCTAGCGGACAATGAGCAGTTCTTC.

The V gene is TRBV6-6, the J gene TRBJ1-2, with D unresolved. Trimming took off 6 bases at V and 4 bases at J, with 9 bases between the two ends. Germline CDR1 MNHNY, CDR2 SVGAGI (reference sequence). The CDR3 contains 12 residues. CDR3 loop: CASSRGSYGYTF. The CDR3 DNA reads TGTGCCAGCAGCCGAGGATCCTATGGCTACACCTTC.

This chain links TRBV5-1 with TRBJ1-1; no definite D call. The CDR3 runs 14 residues. With 0 bases removed from V and 4 bases from J, the gap between germline ends came to 10 bases. Germline V gene sequence: CDR1 SGHRS, CDR2 YFSETQ. The CDR3 DNA sequence: TGCGCCAGCAGCTTGGGACCCGGAGGCACTGAAGCTTTCTTT. The encoded protein is CASSLGPGGTEAFF.

The rearrangement joins TRBV5-5 to TRBJ2-5, with a tentative D call TRBD1 (6 bases). Germline values: CDR1 SGHKS, CDR2 YYEKEE (reference sequence). The CDR3 consists of 14 residues. The ends were cut back, 2 bases at V and 7 bases at J, with 15 bases in the middle. The CDR3 region has the DNA TGTGCCAGCAGCTTAGGACAGCGATTTGCGACCCAGTACTTC. This sequence encodes CASSLGQRFATQYF.

The V and J genes are TRBV28 and TRBJ1-4, with TRBD1 matching 7 bases. V shed 5 bases, J shed 7 bases, and the junction held 7 bases outside the gene matches. CDR3 size: 14 residues. From germline, CDR1 is MDHEN and CDR2 SYDVKM. In DNA form, the CDR3 reads TGTGCCAGCAGTCAGGGGGGGGAAAGTGAAAAACTGTTTTTT. It translates to CASSQGGESEKLFF.